Listed here is a single T cell receptor beta chain. Its antigen is not known. These data are taken from a study of cytomegalovirus exposure and HLA in healthy donors. Study summary: Around 86 million unique TCRs, all from HLA-typed donors, were included in an early release of the data. Study outcomes and limitations: In all likelihood, a cluster of highly shared sequence variants was a sequencing artifact. Later analysis demonstrated an association between a missense DCLRE1C variant and TCR beta V- and J-gene trimming. Earlier findings revealed that most TCR beta V segments proved productive either about 87% or about 30% of the time.

This PCR relied on a set of 60 Vbeta primers and 13 Jbeta primers. TCRdb's copy holds only in-frame clones and misses some; the assay was immunoSEQ multiplex PCR. The sample contains over 90,000 clones, almost 80% of which appear only once. CDR1 and CDR2 from the germline V gene are LGHNA and YSLEER. The CDR3 runs 16 residues. The V end was cut by 0 bases, the J end by 6 bases, with 15 bases between. The chain has TRBV4-3 and TRBJ2-1; possible D gene TRBD1, 5 bases. The sequence was collected from a man aged 45-65 years in good health and CMV-seropositive. The sequenced sample consisted of PBMCs. CDR3 sequence (DNA): TGCGCCAGCAGCCAAGATCGTTCTAATGGGGCCAATGAGCAGTTCTTC. Protein sequence: CASSQDRSNGANEQFF.